This T cell receptor (beta chain) was identified in a study of CD4+ T cells in melanoma (dated by TCRdb to the early 2020s). Background on the whole study: The study investigated neoantigen-specific CD4+ T cells in human melanoma.

Library method: the immunoSEQ multiplex PCR assay. TCRdb retrieved this table from immuneACCESS and kept in-frame rearrangements only. Not all clones are present; in checked studies, unresolved V genes account for under half, and no reason is known for the remainder. The sample records 20,000 or so clones, around four fifths of which are singletons. The top ten clones comprise 7.5% to 10% of the sample. From the germline V gene (reference sequence), CDR1 is DFQATT and CDR2 is SNEGSKA. V is reduced by 7 bases and J by 7 bases, leaving a spacing of 5 bases between them. Taken from cysteine to phenylalanine, the CDR3 has 9 residues. Solely the CDR3 DNA is kept, with 27 bases framed from the first base. The donors were melanoma patients. About this clone: It lacks a known antigen. Base qualities were left out, and no much larger clone turns up one base away.

Here is what the overall study found, with its caveats: The report described a correlation between neoantigen-specific CD4+ T cells and the function of CD8+ T cells, macrophages and B cells. Neoantigen-specific CD4+ T cells in melanoma were reported to show diverse differentiation states.

Here the chain combines TRBV20-1 and TRBJ1-5; no D segment can be confidently identified. The receptor's source is a human donor with melanoma. The CDR3 reads CSVGQPQHF. The DNA is TGCAGTGTAGGACAGCCCCAGCATTTT.